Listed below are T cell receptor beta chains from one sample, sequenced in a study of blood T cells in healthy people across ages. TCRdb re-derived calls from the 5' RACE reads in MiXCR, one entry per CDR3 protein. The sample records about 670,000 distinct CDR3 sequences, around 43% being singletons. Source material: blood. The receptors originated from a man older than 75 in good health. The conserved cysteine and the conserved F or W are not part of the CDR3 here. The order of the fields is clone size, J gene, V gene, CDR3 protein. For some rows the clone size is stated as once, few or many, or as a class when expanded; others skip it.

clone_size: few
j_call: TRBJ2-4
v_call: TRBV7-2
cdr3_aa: ASSLGAGEAKNIQY

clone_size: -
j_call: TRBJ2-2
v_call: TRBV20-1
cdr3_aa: SARRSGLTGELF

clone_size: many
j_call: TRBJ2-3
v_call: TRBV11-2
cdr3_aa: ASSTDGHPTDTQY

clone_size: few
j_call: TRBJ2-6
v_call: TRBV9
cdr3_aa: ASSRTGTAGANVLT

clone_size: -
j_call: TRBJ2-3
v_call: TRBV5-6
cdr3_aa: ASSIGTAGDTQY

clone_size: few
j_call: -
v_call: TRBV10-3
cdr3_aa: AISESGQTYNEQY

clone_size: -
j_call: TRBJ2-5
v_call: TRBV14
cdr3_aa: ASSPLRGLRETQY

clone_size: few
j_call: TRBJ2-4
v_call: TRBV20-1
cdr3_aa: SAGTSRIQY

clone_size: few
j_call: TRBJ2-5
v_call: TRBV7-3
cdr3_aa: ASSPSLGLAGGQTQY

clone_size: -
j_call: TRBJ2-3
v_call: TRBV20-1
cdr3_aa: SARGGLGGTDTQY

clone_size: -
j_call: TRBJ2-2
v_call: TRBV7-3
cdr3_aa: ASSLNPRGVRRGELF

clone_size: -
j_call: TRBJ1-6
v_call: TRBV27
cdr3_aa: ASRGQGPSYNSPLH

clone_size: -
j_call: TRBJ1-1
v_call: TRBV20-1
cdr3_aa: SARHKQGRTEAF

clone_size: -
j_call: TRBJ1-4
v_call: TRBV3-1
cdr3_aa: ASSQVTGGEKLF

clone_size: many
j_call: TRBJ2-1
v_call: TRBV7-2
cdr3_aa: ASSPTLTGEQF

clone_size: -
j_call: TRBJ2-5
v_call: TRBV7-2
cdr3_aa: ASSFQGQGSGETQY

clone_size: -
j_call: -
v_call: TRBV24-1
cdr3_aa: ATSGGAGQGKQY

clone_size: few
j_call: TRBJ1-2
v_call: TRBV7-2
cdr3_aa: ASSLARGGYGYT

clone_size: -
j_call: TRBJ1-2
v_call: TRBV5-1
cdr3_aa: ASSFVQGNYGYT

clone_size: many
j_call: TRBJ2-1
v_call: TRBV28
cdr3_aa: ASSPTGFGFNEQF

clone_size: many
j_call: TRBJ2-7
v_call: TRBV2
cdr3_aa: ASRGTATSGEQY

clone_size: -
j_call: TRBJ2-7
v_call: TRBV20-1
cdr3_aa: SAGRTSGRGYEQY

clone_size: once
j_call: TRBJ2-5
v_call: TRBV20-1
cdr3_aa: SAREPRYQGTQY

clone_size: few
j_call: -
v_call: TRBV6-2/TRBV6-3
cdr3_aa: ASSLESRGAYEQY

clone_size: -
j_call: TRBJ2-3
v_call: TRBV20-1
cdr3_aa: SARDLQGRGDTQY

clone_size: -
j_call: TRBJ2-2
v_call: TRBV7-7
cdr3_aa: ASSLDPGQGTGELF

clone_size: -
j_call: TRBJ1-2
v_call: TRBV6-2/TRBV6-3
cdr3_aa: ASTQQGFGYT

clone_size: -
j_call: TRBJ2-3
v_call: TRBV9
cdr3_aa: ASSVDQTSTDTQY

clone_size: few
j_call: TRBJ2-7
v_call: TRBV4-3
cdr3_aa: ASSIGLAGAPSSYEQY

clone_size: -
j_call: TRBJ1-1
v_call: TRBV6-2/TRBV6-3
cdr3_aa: ASRAQANTEAF

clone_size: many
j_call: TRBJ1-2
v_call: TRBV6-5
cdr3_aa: ATRPQDRANYGYT

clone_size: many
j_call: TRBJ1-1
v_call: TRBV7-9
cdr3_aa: ASSLETGLDRGAF

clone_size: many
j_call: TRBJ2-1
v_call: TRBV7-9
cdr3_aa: ASSLRGGFNEQF

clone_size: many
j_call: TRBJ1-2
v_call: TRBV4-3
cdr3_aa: ASSHGQRTGYT

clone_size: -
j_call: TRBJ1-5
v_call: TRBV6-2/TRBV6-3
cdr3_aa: ARSLRGSNQPQH

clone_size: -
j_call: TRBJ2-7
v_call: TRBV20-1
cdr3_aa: SSGWNCEQY

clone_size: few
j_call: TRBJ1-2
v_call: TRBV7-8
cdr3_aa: ASSPTRRGKNYGYT

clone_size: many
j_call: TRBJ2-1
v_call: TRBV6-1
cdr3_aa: ASSVRLAGGDNEQF

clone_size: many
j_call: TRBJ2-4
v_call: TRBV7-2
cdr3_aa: ASSLDRTKNIQY

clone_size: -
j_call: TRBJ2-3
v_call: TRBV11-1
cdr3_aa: ASSSWGGGRVTDTQY

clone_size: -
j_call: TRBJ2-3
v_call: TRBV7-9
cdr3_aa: ASSFWTSGILDTQY

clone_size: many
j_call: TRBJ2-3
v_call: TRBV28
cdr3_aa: ASRLPGTGMY

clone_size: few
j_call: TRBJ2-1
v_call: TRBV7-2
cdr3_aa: ASGPLVSSYNEQF

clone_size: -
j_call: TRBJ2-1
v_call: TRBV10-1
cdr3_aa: ASSELPDNEQF

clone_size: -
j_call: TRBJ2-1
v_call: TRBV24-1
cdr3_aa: ATSGGGTSGNEQF

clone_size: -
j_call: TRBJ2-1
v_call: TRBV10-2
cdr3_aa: ASRPGLAGNNEQF

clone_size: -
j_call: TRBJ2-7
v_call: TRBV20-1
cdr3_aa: SARAYAYGQY